This paragraph reports one TCR beta chain. This sample stems from a study of blood T cell repertoires in COVID-19. Study overall: The analysed material was cDNA or gDNA that came from T cells, B-cell-depleted T cells, or PBMCs.

CDR1 and CDR2 (germline): SGHRS, YFSETQ. The CDR3 has 13 residues. V was cut by 3 bases and J by 1 base, with 7 bases left in between. In the study's own analysis: The assay estimated nucleated cells by amplifying reference gene primers. Profiling relied on immunoSEQ multiplex PCR, and the TCRdb table lists in-frame clones only, not all of them. For V, J and clone size, that table is used; D and trimming come from the DNA. Of some 450,000 clones in the sample, 88% were seen once. The sample consisted of peripheral blood. The clonotype was recovered from a woman between 50 and 59 years old with COVID-19, enrolled during active disease. The chain joins TRBV5-1 to TRBJ1-1; D ambiguous. CDR3 in DNA: TGCGCCAGCAGCTACGGGGAGAACACTGAAGCTTTCTTT. This translates into CASSYGENTEAFF.